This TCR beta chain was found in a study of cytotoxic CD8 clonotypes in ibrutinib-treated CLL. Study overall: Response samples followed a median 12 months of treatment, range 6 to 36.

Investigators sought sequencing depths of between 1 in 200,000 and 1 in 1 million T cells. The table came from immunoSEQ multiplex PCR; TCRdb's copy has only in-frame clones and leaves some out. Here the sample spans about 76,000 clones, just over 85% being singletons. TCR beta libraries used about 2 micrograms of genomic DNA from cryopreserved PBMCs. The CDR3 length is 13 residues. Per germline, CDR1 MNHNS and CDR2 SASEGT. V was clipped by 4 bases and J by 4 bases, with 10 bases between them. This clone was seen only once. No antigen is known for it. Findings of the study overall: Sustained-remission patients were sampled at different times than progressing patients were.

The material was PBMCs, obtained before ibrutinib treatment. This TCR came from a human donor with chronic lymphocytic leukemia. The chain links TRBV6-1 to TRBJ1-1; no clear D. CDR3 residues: CASSGYVGTEAFF. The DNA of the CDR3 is TGTGCCAGCAGTGGCTACGTGGGCACTGAAGCTTTCTTT.